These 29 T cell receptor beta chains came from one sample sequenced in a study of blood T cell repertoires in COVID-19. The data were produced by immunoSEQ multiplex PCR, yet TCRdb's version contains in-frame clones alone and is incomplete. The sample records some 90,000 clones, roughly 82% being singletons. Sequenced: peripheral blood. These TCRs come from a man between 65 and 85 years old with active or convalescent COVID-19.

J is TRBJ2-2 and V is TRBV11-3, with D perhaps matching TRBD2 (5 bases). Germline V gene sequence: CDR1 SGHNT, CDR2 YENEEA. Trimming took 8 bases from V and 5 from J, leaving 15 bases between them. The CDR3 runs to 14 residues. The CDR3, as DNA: TGTGCCAGCTCACGGGAAGACTCGACCGGGGAGCTGTTTTTT. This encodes CASSREDSTGELFF.

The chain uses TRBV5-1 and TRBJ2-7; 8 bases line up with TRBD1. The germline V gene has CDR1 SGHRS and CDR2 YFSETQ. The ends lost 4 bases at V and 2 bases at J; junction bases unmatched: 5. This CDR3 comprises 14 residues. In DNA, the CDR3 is TGCGCCAGCAGCGCCGGGACAGGTCCCTACGAGCAGTACTTC. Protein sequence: CASSAGTGPYEQYF.

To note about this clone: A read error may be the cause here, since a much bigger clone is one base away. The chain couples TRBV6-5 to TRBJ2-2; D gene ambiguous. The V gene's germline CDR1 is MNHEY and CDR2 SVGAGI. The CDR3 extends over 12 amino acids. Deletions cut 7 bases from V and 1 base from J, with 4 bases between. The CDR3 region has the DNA TGTGCCAGCACCCTGAACACCGGGGAGCTGTTTTTT. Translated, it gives CASTLNTGELFF.

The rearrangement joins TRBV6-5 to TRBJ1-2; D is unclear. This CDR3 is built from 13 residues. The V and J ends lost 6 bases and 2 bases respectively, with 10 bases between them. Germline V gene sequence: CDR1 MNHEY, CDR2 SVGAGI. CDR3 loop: CASRADGNYGYTF. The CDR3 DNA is TGTGCCAGCAGAGCGGACGGAAACTATGGCTACACCTTC.

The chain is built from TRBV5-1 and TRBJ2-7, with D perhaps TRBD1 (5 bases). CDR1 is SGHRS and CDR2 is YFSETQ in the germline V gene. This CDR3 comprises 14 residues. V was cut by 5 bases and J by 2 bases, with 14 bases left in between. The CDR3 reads CASRQTTAPYEQYF. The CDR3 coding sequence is TGCGCCAGCAGACAAACGACAGCTCCCTACGAGCAGTACTTC.

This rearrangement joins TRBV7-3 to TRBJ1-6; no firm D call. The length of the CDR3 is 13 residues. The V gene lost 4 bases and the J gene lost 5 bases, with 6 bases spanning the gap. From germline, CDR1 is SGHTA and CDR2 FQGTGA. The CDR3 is CASSSGNNSPLHF. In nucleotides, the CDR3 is TGTGCCAGCAGCTCCGGGAATAATTCACCCCTCCACTTT.

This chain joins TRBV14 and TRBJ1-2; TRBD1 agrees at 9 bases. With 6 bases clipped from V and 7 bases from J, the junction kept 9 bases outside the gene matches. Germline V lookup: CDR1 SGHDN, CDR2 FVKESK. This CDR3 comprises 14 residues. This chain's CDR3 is CASSRQGGGVGYTF. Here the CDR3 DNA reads TGTGCCAGCAGTCGACAGGGGGGAGGCGTTGGCTACACCTTC.

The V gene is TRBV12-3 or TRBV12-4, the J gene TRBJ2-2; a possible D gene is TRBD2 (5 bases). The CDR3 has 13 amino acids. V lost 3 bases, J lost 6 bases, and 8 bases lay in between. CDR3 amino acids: CASSFSGSGELFF. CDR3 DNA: TGTGCCAGCAGTTTCTCGGGGTCCGGGGAGCTGTTTTTT.

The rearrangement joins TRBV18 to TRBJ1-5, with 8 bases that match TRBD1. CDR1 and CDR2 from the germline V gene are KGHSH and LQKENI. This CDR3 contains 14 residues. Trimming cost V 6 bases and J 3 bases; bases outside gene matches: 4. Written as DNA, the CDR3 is TGTGCCAGCTCCCCGGGACAGGCCAATCAGCCCCAGCATTTT. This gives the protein CASSPGQANQPQHF.

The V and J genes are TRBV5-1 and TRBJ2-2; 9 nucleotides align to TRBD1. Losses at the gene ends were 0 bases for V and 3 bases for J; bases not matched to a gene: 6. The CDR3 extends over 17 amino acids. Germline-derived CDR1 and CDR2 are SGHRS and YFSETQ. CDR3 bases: TGCGCCAGCAGCTTGGGTCCGACAGGGGGTTACACCGGGGAGCTGTTTTTT. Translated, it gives CASSLGPTGGYTGELFF.

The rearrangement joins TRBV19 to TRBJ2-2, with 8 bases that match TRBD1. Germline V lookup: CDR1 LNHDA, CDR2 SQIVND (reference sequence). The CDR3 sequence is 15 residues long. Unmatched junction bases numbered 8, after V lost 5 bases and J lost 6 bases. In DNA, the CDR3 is TGTGCCAGTAGTTTCCAGGGGGCAGTGGCCGGGGAGCTGTTTTTT. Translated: CASSFQGAVAGELFF.

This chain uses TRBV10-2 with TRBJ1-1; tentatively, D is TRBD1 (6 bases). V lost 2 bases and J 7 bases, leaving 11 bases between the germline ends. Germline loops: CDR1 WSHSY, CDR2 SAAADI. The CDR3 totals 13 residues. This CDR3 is CASSEIQGIEAFF. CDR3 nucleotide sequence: TGCGCCAGCAGTGAGATCCAGGGGATTGAAGCTTTCTTT.

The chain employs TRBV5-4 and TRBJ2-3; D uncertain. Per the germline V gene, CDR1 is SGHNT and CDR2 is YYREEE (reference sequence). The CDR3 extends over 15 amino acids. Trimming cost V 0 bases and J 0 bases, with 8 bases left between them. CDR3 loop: CASSLGLSSTDTQYF. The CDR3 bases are TGTGCCAGCAGCTTGGGACTCTCTAGCACAGATACGCAGTATTTT.

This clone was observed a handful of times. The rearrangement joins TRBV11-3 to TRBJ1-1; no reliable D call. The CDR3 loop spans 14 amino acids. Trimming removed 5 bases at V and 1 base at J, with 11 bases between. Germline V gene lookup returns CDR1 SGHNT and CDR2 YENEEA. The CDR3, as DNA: TGTGCCAGCAGCCCCTCAGTTAAGAACACTGAAGCTTTCTTT. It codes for CASSPSVKNTEAFF.

DNA of the CDR3: TGTGCCAGCAGCCAAGACATGGCAGGGGGAGGGAACACTGAAGCTTTCTTT. The encoded protein is CASSQDMAGGGNTEAFF. This sequence joins TRBV4-2 and TRBJ1-1; 7 bases map to TRBD1. This CDR3 spans 17 amino acids. Germline V gives CDR1 LGHNA, CDR2 YNFKEQ. The ends lost 0 bases at V and 1 base at J; junction bases unmatched: 8.

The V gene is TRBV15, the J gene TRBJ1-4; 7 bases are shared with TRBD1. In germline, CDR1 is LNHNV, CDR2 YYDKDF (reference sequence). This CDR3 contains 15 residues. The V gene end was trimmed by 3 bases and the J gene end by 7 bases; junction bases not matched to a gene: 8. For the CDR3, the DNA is TGTGCCACCAGCAGGATCTCGGGGGACAGTGAAAAACTGTTTTTT. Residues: CATSRISGDSEKLFF.

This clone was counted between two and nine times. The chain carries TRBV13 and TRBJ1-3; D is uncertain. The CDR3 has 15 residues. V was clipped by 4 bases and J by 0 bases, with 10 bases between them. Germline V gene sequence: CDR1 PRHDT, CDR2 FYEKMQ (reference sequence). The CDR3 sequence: CASSSSGGSGNTIYF. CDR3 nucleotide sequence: TGTGCCAGCAGCTCAAGCGGCGGCTCTGGAAACACCATATATTTT. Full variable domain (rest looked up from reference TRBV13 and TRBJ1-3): AAGVIQSPRHLIKEKRETATLKCYPIPRHDTVYWYQQGPGQDPQFLISFYEKMQSDKGSIPDRFSAQQFSDYHSELNMSSLELGDSALYFCASSSSGGSGNTIYFGEGSWLTVV.

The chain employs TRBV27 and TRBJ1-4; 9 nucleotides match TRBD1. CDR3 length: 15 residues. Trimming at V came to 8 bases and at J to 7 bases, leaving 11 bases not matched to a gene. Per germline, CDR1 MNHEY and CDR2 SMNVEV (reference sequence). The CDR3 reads CASRPGTGLSEKLFF. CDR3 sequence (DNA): TGTGCCAGCCGCCCGGGGACAGGGTTGAGTGAAAAACTGTTTTTT.

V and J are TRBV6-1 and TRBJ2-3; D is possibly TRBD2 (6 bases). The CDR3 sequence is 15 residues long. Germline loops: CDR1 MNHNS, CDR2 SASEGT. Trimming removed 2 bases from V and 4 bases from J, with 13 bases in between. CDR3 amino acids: CASSEWGGRSDTQYF. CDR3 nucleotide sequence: TGTGCCAGCAGTGAATGGGGAGGCCGCTCAGATACGCAGTATTTT.

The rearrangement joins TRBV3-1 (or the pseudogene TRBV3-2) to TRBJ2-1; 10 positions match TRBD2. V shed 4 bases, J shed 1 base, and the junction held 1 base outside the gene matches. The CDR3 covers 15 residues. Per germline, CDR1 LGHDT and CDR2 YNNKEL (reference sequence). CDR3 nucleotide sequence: TGTGCCAGCAGCCCTAGCGGGGGTTCCTACAATGAGCAGTTCTTC. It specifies CASSPSGGSYNEQFF.

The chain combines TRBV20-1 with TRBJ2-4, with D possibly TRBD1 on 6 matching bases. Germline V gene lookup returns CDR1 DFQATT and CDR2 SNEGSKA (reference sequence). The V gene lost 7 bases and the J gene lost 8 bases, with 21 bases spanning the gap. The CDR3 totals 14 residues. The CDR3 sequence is CSVGDPGTLDIQYF. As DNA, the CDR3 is TGCAGTGTTGGTGATCCGGGGACACTAGACATTCAGTACTTC.

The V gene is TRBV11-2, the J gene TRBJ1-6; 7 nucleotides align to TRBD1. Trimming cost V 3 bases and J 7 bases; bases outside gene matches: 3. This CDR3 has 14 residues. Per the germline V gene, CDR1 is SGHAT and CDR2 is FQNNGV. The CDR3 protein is CASSFGRGNSPLHF. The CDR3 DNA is TGTGCCAGCAGCTTCGGCAGGGGGAATTCACCCCTCCACTTT.

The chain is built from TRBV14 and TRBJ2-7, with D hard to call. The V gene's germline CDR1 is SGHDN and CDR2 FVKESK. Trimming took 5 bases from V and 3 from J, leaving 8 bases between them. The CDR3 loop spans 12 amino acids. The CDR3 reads CASSEYLYEQYF. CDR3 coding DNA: TGTGCCAGCAGCGAGTACCTCTACGAGCAGTACTTC.

CDR3 in DNA: TGCAGCGTTACCACCCCGGGACACGAAGCTTTCTTT. Its protein product is CSVTTPGHEAFF. V usage is TRBV29-1 and J usage is TRBJ1-1, with D tentatively TRBD1 (6 bases). Germline CDR1 reads SQVTM; CDR2 reads ANQGSEA. Trimming shortened V by 5 bases and J by 8 bases, and 15 bases separated the two germline ends. The CDR3 runs to 12 residues.

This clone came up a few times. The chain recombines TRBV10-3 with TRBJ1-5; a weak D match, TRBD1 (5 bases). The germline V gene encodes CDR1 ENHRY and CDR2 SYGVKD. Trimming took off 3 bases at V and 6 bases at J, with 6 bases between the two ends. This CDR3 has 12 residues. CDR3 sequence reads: CAISEGAQPQHF. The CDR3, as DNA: TGTGCCATCAGTGAAGGGGCTCAGCCCCAGCATTTT.

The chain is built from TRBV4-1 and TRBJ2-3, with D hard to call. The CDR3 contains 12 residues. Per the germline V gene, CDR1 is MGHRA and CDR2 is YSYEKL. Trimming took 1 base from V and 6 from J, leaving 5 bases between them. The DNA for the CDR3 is TGCGCCAGCAGCCAAGTCGGGGATACGCAGTATTTT. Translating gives CASSQVGDTQYF.

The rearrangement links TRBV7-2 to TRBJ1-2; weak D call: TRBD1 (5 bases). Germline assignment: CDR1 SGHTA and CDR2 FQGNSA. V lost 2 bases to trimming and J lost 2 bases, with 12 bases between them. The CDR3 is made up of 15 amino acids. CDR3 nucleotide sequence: TGTGCCAGCAGCTTACCCCAGGGCTACAACTATGGCTACACCTTC. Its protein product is CASSLPQGYNYGYTF.

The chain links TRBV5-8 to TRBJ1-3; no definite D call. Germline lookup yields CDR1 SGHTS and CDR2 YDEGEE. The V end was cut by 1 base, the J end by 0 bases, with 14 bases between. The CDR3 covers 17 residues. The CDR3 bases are TGTGCCAGCAGCTTGCGGGGAGACCTTCCCTCTGGAAACACCATATATTTT. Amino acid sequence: CASSLRGDLPSGNTIYF.

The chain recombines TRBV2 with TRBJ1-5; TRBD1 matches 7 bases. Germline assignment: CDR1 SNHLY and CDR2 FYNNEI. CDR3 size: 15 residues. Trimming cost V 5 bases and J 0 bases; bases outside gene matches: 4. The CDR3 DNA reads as TGTGCCAGCAGTTGGACAGGTAATAGCAATCAGCCCCAGCATTTT. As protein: CASSWTGNSNQPQHF.